The 16 T cell receptor beta chains reported below all come from one sample, sequenced in a study of control samples from healthy donors and cancer patients. Here immunoSEQ multiplex PCR was the method, and the copy in TCRdb shows in-frame clones only, minus some. Among about 92,000 clones, about four fifths were seen once, and the ten largest hold 8.5% to 10%. The sequenced sample consisted of blood. These receptors all stem from a woman aged 60-75 years in good health.

The gene calls are TRBV27 and TRBJ1-4, with D unresolved. The germline V and J ends were trimmed by 6 bases and 7 bases, with 15 bases remaining between them. There are 14 residues in the CDR3. CDR1 is MNHEY and CDR2 is SMNVEV in the germline V gene (reference sequence). The CDR3 here is CASSLVNGLEKLFF. CDR3 in DNA: TGTGCCAGCAGCCTAGTCAACGGACTTGAAAAACTGTTTTTT.

The gene calls are TRBV5-6 and TRBJ2-1; possibly TRBD1 for D (5 bases). Germline V lookup: CDR1 SGHDT, CDR2 YYEEEE. The CDR3 is 17 amino acids. V was trimmed by 0 bases and J by 9 bases, leaving 22 bases between them. The CDR3 DNA reads as TGTGCCAGCAGCTTGGGGGGCGATTGGTTACCTAGGGGTGAGCAGTTCTTC. Its translation is CASSLGGDWLPRGEQFF.

J is TRBJ1-1 and V is TRBV19, with a weak D call TRBD1 (6 bases). The CDR3 length is 13 residues. Deletions cut 3 bases from V and 3 bases from J, with 8 bases between. Germline assignment: CDR1 LNHDA and CDR2 SQIVND (reference sequence). The CDR3 DNA sequence: TGTGCCAGTAGTATGCGACAGGACACTGAAGCTTTCTTT. Encoded protein: CASSMRQDTEAFF.

The chain has TRBV5-1 and TRBJ2-3; TRBD2 matches at 8 bases. This CDR3 has 16 amino acids. Looked up from germline, CDR1 is SGHRS and CDR2 is YFSETQ. Unmatched junction bases numbered 7, after V lost 1 base and J lost 3 bases. CDR3 nucleotide sequence: TGCGCCAGCAGCTTGTCTTCCAGCGGGGGTACAGATACGCAGTATTTT. Translating it yields CASSLSSSGGTDTQYF.

CDR3 sequence (DNA): TGTGCCAGCAGTACTCCGGACAGGGTATCCTCCGGTGGCTACACCTTC. Residues: CASSTPDRVSSGGYTF. The chain employs TRBV27 and TRBJ1-2, with 8 bases matching TRBD1. CDR3 length: 16 residues. Germline CDR1 and CDR2: MNHEY and SMNVEV (reference sequence). The V and J ends lost 5 bases and 7 bases, in that order; junction bases with no gene match: 15.

The chain links TRBV27 to TRBJ1-4; 10 bases are shared with TRBD1. The ends lost 5 bases at V and 8 bases at J; junction bases unmatched: 8. This CDR3 is built from 15 residues. Germline-derived CDR1 and CDR2 are MNHEY and SMNVEV (reference sequence). The DNA of the CDR3 is TGTGCCAGCAGTCGAGCCCGGGACAGGGGCGAAAAACTGTTTTTT. Translating gives CASSRARDRGEKLFF.

The chain joins TRBV11-2 to TRBJ2-1; D perhaps matches TRBD2 (6 bases). Germline V gives CDR1 SGHAT, CDR2 FQNNGV. V gave up 4 bases and J gave up 10 bases, with 17 bases separating them. This CDR3 has 14 amino acids. The CDR3 nucleotides read TGTGCCAGCAGCTCTTCAGCGGGTCTAGGAGAGCAGTTCTTC. Translated: CASSSSAGLGEQFF. The variable domain in full, completed from reference TRBV11-2 and TRBJ2-1, reads EAGVAQSPRYKIIEKRQSVAFWCNPISGHATLYWYQQILGQGPKLLIQFQNNGVVDDSQLPKDRFSAERLKGVDSTLKIQPAKLEDSAVYLCASSSSAGLGEQFFGPGTRLTVL.

The V and J genes are TRBV2 and TRBJ2-5, with D possibly matching TRBD2 (6 bases). V lost 7 bases, J lost 9 bases, and 15 bases lay in between. This CDR3 comprises 12 residues. Germline CDR1 and CDR2: SNHLY and FYNNEI. This CDR3 is CASTMVGGAQYF. DNA of the CDR3: TGTGCCAGCACCATGGTCGGAGGGGCCCAGTACTTC.

The rearrangement uses TRBV6-5 and TRBJ1-2; 7 bases are shared with TRBD1. V was pared by 8 bases and J by 8 bases, with 17 bases of the junction left unmatched. This CDR3 comprises 15 residues. The germline V gene has CDR1 MNHEY and CDR2 SVGAGI. The CDR3 nucleotides read TGTGCCAGCGGAGTCGGCCGGACAGGAAAAGGCGGCTACACCTTC. The encoded protein is CASGVGRTGKGGYTF.

This chain uses TRBV7-9 with TRBJ1-2, with D hard to call. The CDR3 loop spans 15 amino acids. The V gene's germline CDR1 is SEHNR and CDR2 FQNEAQ (reference sequence). The V end was cut by 5 bases, the J end by 1 base, with 14 bases between. CDR3 in DNA: TGTGCCAGCAGCGACGAAGGGTCGGGTAACTATGGCTACACCTTC. This codes for CASSDEGSGNYGYTF.

This clone was seen a single time. This chain uses TRBV28 with TRBJ2-7, with 11 bases identical to TRBD2. This CDR3 is 15 amino acids long. Trimming at V came to 7 bases and at J to 0 bases, leaving 5 bases not matched to a gene. Germline V gene sequence: CDR1 MDHEN, CDR2 SYDVKM. DNA for the CDR3: TGTGCCAGCACCCGGACTAGCGGGCCCTCCTACGAGCAGTACTTC. Protein sequence: CASTRTSGPSYEQYF.

The chain links TRBV10-3 to TRBJ2-3; no definite D call. The germline CDR1 and CDR2 sequences are ENHRY and SYGVKD. The CDR3 runs 13 residues. Trimming shortened V by 4 bases and J by 4 bases, and 9 bases separated the two germline ends. The CDR3 bases are TGTGCCATCAGTGGCTCAGAGGCAGATACGCAGTATTTT. Protein product: CAISGSEADTQYF.

The V gene is TRBV28, the J gene TRBJ2-5; 10 nucleotides line up with TRBD2. The V gene end was trimmed by 2 bases and the J gene end by 3 bases; junction bases not matched to a gene: 3. Germline CDR1 is MDHEN and CDR2 is SYDVKM. The CDR3 length is 15 residues. The CDR3 region is CASSLGTSGEETQYF. The CDR3 coding sequence is TGTGCCAGCAGTTTAGGTACTAGCGGGGAAGAGACCCAGTACTTC.

The CDR3 region has the DNA TGTGCCATCGGCAGGGATAGCAATCAGCCCCAGCATTTT. Protein: CAIGRDSNQPQHF. This chain connects TRBV10-3 to TRBJ1-5; TRBD1 is a possible D gene (5 bases). There are 13 residues in the CDR3. Per germline, CDR1 ENHRY and CDR2 SYGVKD. V lost 8 bases, J lost 0 bases, and 8 bases lay in between.

The genes are TRBV2 and TRBJ2-7; 12 bases are shared with TRBD2. In germline, CDR1 is SNHLY, CDR2 FYNNEI. CDR3 size: 15 residues. V shed 5 bases, J shed 0 bases, and the junction held 2 bases outside the gene matches. The CDR3 coding sequence is TGTGCCAGCAGTCTAGCGGGAGGGAGCTCCTACGAGCAGTACTTC. It codes for CASSLAGGSSYEQYF. The variable domain in full, completed from reference TRBV2 and TRBJ2-7, reads EPEVTQTPSHQVTQMGQEVILRCVPISNHLYFYWYRQILGQKVEFLVSFYNNEISEKSEIFDDQFSVERPDGSNFTLKIRSTKLEDSAMYFCASSLAGGSSYEQYFGPGTRLTVT.

In this sample, this clone turned up once. The rearrangement joins TRBV27 to TRBJ1-1, with 8 positions matching TRBD1. This CDR3 has 14 residues. V lost 3 bases to trimming and J lost 4 bases; unmatched junction nucleotides: 4. Germline assignment: CDR1 MNHEY and CDR2 SMNVEV (reference sequence). CDR3 bases: TGTGCCAGCAGTTTGGCCAGGGGGCGCACTGAAGCTTTCTTT. Translation gives CASSLARGRTEAFF.